This T cell receptor (beta chain) was recovered during a study of response to subunit inactivated influenza vaccine. A single record per CDR3 protein comes from TCRdb applying MiXCR to the RT-PCR reads. This table holds under 850,000 distinct CDR3 sequences, 15% to 20% found once. The TCR was taken from a man aged 50 to 59 who received an inactivated influenza vaccine. Sequences were derived from PBMCs from blood, sampled 4 to 6 days after vaccination.

CDR3 in amino acids: CSVWTGGNTGELFF. As DNA, the CDR3 is TGCAGCGTTTGGACAGGGGGGAACACCGGGGAGCTGTTTTTT. This chain uses TRBV29-1 with TRBJ2-2; 10 bases align to TRBD1. Germline CDR1 SQVTM, CDR2 ANQGSEA. Trimming took 5 bases from V and 1 from J; bases not matched to a gene: 1. This CDR3 has 14 amino acids.